The 18 T cell receptor beta chains below all came from one sample that was sequenced in a study of blood T cells in healthy people across ages. A J-beta primer mix and a sample-barcoded 5' primer were used in a second PCR of about 6 to 12 cycles. TCRdb reanalysed the 5' RACE reads using MiXCR and keeps one entry per CDR3 protein. The sample yields 1,500,000 or so distinct CDR3 sequences, about 45% seen once. The sequencing sample was made of blood. These receptors were collected from a young woman in good health.

The table lists this clonotype with a few counts. This chain links TRBV12-3 or TRBV12-4 with TRBJ1-2, with 7 bases matching TRBD1. V lost 2 bases to trimming and J lost 1 base; unmatched junction nucleotides: 4. The CDR3 consists of 15 residues. The CDR3 loop reads CASSLLGTVNYGYTF. CDR3 sequence (DNA): TGTGCCAGCAGTTTACTGGGGACAGTTAACTATGGCTACACCTTC.

A few counts support this clonotype. V gene TRBV7-6 combines with J gene TRBJ1-6; a weak D match, TRBD1 (6 bases). V lost 4 bases to trimming and J lost 7 bases, with 8 bases between them. This CDR3 has 13 residues. CDR1 is SGHVS and CDR2 is FNYEAQ in the germline V gene. The CDR3 DNA sequence: TGTGCCAGCAGCTGGGGGCCCAATTCACCCCTCCACTTT. Encoded protein: CASSWGPNSPLHF.

The chain employs TRBV29-1 and TRBJ2-1; the match to TRBD2 covers 7 bases. CDR3 size: 13 residues. With 8 bases clipped from V and 12 bases from J, the junction kept 16 bases outside the gene matches. Germline V gene sequence: CDR1 SQVTM, CDR2 ANQGSEA. The CDR3 protein is CSLGSGTEGGQFF. The CDR3 coding sequence is TGCAGCCTTGGAAGCGGGACGGAAGGCGGGCAGTTCTTC.

The rearrangement uses TRBV6-5 and TRBJ1-2, with a tentative D call TRBD1 (6 bases). CDR1 and CDR2 (germline): MNHEY, SVGAGI. This CDR3 region has 15 residues. The ends were cut back, 0 bases at V and 8 bases at J, with 16 bases in the middle. Here the CDR3 DNA reads TGTGCCAGCAGTTACTCGACCCGGGGGCAGGGAGGCTACACCTTC. The encoded protein is CASSYSTRGQGGYTF.

This clonotype was observed a few times. The chain carries TRBV6-5 and TRBJ1-3, with TRBD1 matching 9 bases. Germline CDR1 is MNHEY and CDR2 is SVGAGI. The trim removed 2 bases at V and 1 base at J, leaving 0 bases unmatched. The CDR3 has 15 amino acids. CDR3 in DNA: TGTGCCAGCAGTTACGACAGGGGGTCTGGAAACACCATATATTTT. Translation: CASSYDRGSGNTIYF.

The chain couples TRBV5-4 to TRBJ2-1; D perhaps matches TRBD2 (5 bases). V was cut by 0 bases and J by 13 bases, with 14 bases left in between. Germline assignment: CDR1 SGHNT and CDR2 YYREEE (reference sequence). The CDR3 is 13 amino acids. The CDR3, as DNA: TGTGCCAGCAGCTTGGCAAGTGGGGAGACCCAGTTCTTC. Amino acid sequence: CASSLASGETQFF.

The rearrangement joins TRBV5-6 to TRBJ1-2; weak D call: TRBD1 (5 bases). CDR1 is SGHDT and CDR2 is YYEEEE in the germline V gene. V was shortened by 1 base and J by 0 bases, with 28 bases between the two germline ends. The CDR3 is 21 residues long. CDR3 DNA: TGTGCCAGCAGCTTGCCGGGACGGACTTTAACTTGGACGCGAACTAACTATGGCTACACCTTC. Translation gives CASSLPGRTLTWTRTNYGYTF. Filled out from reference TRBV5-6 and TRBJ1-2, the complete variable domain reads DAGVTQSPTHLIKTRGQQVTLRCSPKSGHDTVSWYQQALGQGPQFIFQYYEEEERQRGNFPDRFSGHQFPNYSSELNVNALLLGDSALYLCASSLPGRTLTWTRTNYGYTFGSGTRLTVV.

This clonotype was seen more than once but under ten times. This chain uses TRBV29-1 with TRBJ1-1; D uncertain. Germline assignment: CDR1 SQVTM and CDR2 ANQGSEA. V was trimmed by 6 bases and J by 1 base, leaving 12 bases between them. The CDR3 is 13 residues long. CDR3 amino acids: CSVLPHKNTEAFF. The DNA of the CDR3 is TGCAGCGTCCTACCACACAAGAACACTGAAGCTTTCTTT.

This clonotype has more than one count but fewer than ten. The chain combines TRBV7-2 with TRBJ2-3, with TRBD2 identical over 9 bases. Germline V gene data show CDR1 as SGHTA and CDR2 as FQGNSA. Trimming at V came to 2 bases and at J to 6 bases, leaving 12 bases not matched to a gene. This CDR3 is built from 17 residues. CDR3: CASSLRSSGASRDTQYF. In DNA form, the CDR3 reads TGTGCCAGCAGCTTAAGATCTAGCGGGGCTTCAAGGGATACGCAGTATTTT.

This clonotype has just a few counts. The gene calls are TRBV20-1 and TRBJ2-1; 8 bases agree with TRBD1. V gave up 0 bases and J gave up 0 bases; unmatched junction bases: 10. This CDR3 is built from 18 residues. Per the germline V gene, CDR1 is DFQATT and CDR2 is SNEGSKA (reference sequence). The CDR3 DNA follows: TGCAGTGCTAGAGATTACCAGGGGGCCACCCGCTCCTACAATGAGCAGTTCTTC. It translates to CSARDYQGATRSYNEQFF.

This clonotype turned up a few times. The rearrangement uses TRBV25-1 and TRBJ2-2, with D unresolved. Germline values: CDR1 MGHDK, CDR2 SYGVNS. The CDR3 contains 14 residues. Trimming took 2 bases from V and 3 from J, leaving 7 bases between them. Written as DNA, the CDR3 is TGTGCCAGCAGTGAAGCGGCCCACACCGGGGAGCTGTTTTTT. It yields the protein CASSEAAHTGELFF.

In this sample, this clonotype turned up once. The rearrangement joins TRBV7-9 to TRBJ1-4, with 8 bases identical to TRBD1. J lost 5 bases, V lost 2 bases, and 4 bases had no gene match. This CDR3 has 15 amino acids. From germline, CDR1 is SEHNR and CDR2 FQNEAQ (reference sequence). CDR3 sequence (DNA): TGTGCCAGCAGCTTATCACAGGGGGAGAATGAAAAACTGTTTTTT. This gives the protein CASSLSQGENEKLFF.

This clonotype was observed a handful of times. The chain carries TRBV15 and TRBJ2-3; 9 nucleotides align to TRBD1. The J segment lost 4 bases and the V segment lost 2 bases, leaving 7 bases of the junction unmatched. Germline V gene data show CDR1 as LNHNV and CDR2 as YYDKDF (reference sequence). This CDR3 spans 16 amino acids. The CDR3 sequence: CATSRSLTGGADTQYF. As DNA, the CDR3 is TGTGCCACCAGCAGATCGCTGACAGGGGGGGCAGATACGCAGTATTTT. Together with reference TRBV15 and TRBJ2-3, the CDR3 gives the full variable domain: DAMVIQNPRYQVTQFGKPVTLSCSQTLNHNVMYWYQQKSSQAPKLLFHYYDKDFNNEADTPDNFQSRRPNTSFCFLDIRSPGLGDTAMYLCATSRSLTGGADTQYFGPGTRLTVL.

This clonotype was picked up a small number of times. The chain recombines TRBV6-2 or TRBV6-3 with TRBJ1-5; no reliable D call. The CDR3 loop spans 16 amino acids. The germline CDR1 and CDR2 sequences are MNHEY and SVGEGT. The V end was cut by 4 bases, the J end by 2 bases, with 15 bases between. The CDR3 nucleotides are TGTGCCAGCAGTTTGACCCCGCCGGGCGGCAATCAGCCCCAGCATTTT. Translating it yields CASSLTPPGGNQPQHF.

There are a few counts of this clonotype. The chain recombines TRBV28 with TRBJ2-5; D is perhaps TRBD1 (6 bases). The last part of the DNA fits TRBJ2-7 better; the J call may be wrong. CDR3 length equals 15 residues. The germline V gene has CDR1 MDHEN and CDR2 SYDVKM. The CDR3 loop reads CASSEEHRVRNEQYF. CDR3 coding DNA: TGTGCCAGCAGTGAGGAGCACAGGGTCCGCAACGAGCAGTACTTC.

The chain combines TRBV12-3 or TRBV12-4 with TRBJ2-2, with D unresolved. CDR3 length equals 12 residues. V lost 8 bases, J lost 6 bases, and 10 bases lay in between. CDR3 sequence: CASSIGSGELFF. In nucleotides, the CDR3 is TGTGCCAGCTCGATCGGGTCCGGGGAGCTGTTTTTT.

The J gene is TRBJ2-5, the V gene TRBV27; D gene ambiguous. The end of the DNA fits TRBJ2-1 better, so the J call may be wrong. Per germline, CDR1 MNHEY and CDR2 SMNVEV (reference sequence). The CDR3 is 16 residues long. The CDR3 sequence is CASSLQSMGSQETQFF. In DNA, the CDR3 is TGTGCCAGCAGTTTACAGTCCATGGGGTCCCAAGAGACCCAGTTCTTC.

The sample holds a few counts of this clonotype. The gene calls are TRBV7-9 and TRBJ2-1, with 11 bases that match TRBD2. The trim removed 5 bases at V and 3 bases at J, leaving 9 bases unmatched. The CDR3 has 17 amino acids. Germline V lookup: CDR1 SEHNR, CDR2 FQNEAQ (reference sequence). Written as DNA, the CDR3 is TGTGCCAGCAGCCCGCTCGGACTAGCGGGCCTCTACAATGAGCAGTTCTTC. Residues: CASSPLGLAGLYNEQFF.